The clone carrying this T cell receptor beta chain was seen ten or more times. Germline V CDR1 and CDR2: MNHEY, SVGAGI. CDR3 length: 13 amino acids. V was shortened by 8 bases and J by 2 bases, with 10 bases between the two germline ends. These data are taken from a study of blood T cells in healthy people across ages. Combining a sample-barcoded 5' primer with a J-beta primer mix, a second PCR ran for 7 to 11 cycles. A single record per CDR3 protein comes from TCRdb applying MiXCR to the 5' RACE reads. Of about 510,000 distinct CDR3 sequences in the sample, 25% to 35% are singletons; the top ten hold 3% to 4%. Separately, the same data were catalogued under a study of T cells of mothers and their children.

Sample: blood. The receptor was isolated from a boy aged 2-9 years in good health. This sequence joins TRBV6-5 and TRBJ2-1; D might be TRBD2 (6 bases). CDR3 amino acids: CASARGTYNEQFF. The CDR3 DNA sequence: TGTGCCAGCGCTCGGGGGACCTACAATGAGCAGTTCTTC.